This T cell receptor (beta chain) was observed in a study of persistence of HIV-infected CD4 T cells. Whole-study context: Donors were ART-treated; their CMV- and Gag-responding CD4+ T cells were isolated.

Concerning this clone: Antigen specificity is unknown.

Study findings and constraints: TCRbeta richness was lower in CMV- and Gag-responding cells than in anti-CD3/anti-CD28-responding cells.

Cells were stimulated with CMV-infected fibroblast lysates at roughly 9.1 ug/mL. Sorted nonresponding memory CD4+ T cells were CD40L-negative, CD69-negative, CD45RO-high. Plasma HIV-1 RNA stayed below 50 copies/mL for at least 4 years. The immunoSEQ assay was version 4, run in survey mode. Assay used: immunoSEQ multiplex PCR; TCRdb lists only in-frame clones, some missing. Found here are 40,000 to 50,000 clones, about 80% of them singletons; the top ten hold 3%. The TCR originated in an adult man with HIV who was CMV-seropositive. The sample in question was CD4+ T cells sorted from PBMCs after approximately 19-hour stimulation, obtained from a patient who received antiretroviral therapy.

CDR3 residues: CATLRQVSTDTQYF. CDR3 DNA: TGTGCCACCCTGAGACAGGTTAGCACAGATACGCAGTATTTT. The rearrangement links TRBV6-5 to TRBJ2-3; tentatively, D is TRBD1 (6 bases). Germline V gene lookup returns CDR1 MNHEY and CDR2 SVGAGI. Trimming pared 10 bases from V and 0 bases from J, leaving 14 bases between. CDR3 size: 14 residues.